The T cell receptor beta chain described here comes from a study of OX40 agonist ivuxolimab in advanced cancers. Study details: The treatment was a fully human IgG2 OX40 agonist, ivuxolimab.

For this clone: Other DNA sequences from this sample encode an identical CDR3 as well.

Trimming shortened V by 6 bases and J by 3 bases, and 9 bases separated the two germline ends. Germline CDR1 MDHEN, CDR2 SYDVKM. CDR3 size: 12 residues. Sequencing used immunoSEQ multiplex PCR; TCRdb keeps in-frame clones, though not all of them. The sample records some 61,000 clones, about 77% being singletons. The sequence was collected from an adult with an advanced solid tumor such as melanoma, head and neck, liver or kidney cancer. The V gene is TRBV28, the J gene TRBJ2-7; D gene unclear. Sample: CD4+ or CD8+ T cells sorted from blood, taken in a trial of the OX40 agonist ivuxolimab. The CDR3 spells CASRSPHYEQYF. As DNA, the CDR3 is TGTGCCAGCAGGAGTCCTCACTACGAGCAGTACTTC.